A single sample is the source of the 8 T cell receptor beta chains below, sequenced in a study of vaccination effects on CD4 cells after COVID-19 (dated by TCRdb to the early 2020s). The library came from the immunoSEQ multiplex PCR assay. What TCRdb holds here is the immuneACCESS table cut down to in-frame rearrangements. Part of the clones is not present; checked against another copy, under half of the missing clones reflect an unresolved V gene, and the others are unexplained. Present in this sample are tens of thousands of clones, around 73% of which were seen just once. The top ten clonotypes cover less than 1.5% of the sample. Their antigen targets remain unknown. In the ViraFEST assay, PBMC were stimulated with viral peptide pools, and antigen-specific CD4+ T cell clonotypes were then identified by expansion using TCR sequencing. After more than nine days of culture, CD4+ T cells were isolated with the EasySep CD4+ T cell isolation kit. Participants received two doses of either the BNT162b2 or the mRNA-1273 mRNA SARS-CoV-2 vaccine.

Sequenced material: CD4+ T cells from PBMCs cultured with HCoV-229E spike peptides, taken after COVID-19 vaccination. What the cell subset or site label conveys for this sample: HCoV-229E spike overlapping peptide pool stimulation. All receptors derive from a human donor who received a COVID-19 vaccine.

This chain's CDR3 is CASSQRDGSYGYTF. CDR3 DNA sequence: TGTGCCAGCAGCCAACGGGACGGCTCGTATGGCTACACCTTC. The chain employs TRBV14 and TRBJ1-2, with TRBD1 as a possible D gene (5 bases). Germline V CDR1 and CDR2: SGHDN, FVKESK. The CDR3 loop spans 14 amino acids. The germline V and J ends were trimmed by 2 bases and 5 bases, with 12 bases remaining between them.

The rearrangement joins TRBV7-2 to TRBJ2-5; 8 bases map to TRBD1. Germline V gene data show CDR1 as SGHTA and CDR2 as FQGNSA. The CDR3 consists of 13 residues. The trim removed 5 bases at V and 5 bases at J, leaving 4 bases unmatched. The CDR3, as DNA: TGTGCCAGCAGCATGGACAGGGATGAGACCCAGTACTTC. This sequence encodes CASSMDRDETQYF.

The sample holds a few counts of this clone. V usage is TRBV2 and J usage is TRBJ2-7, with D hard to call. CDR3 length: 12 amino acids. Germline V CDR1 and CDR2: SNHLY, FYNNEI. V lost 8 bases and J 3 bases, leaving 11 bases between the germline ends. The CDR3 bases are TGTGCCAGCGGGTTCGTGGACTACGAGCAGTACGTC. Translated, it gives CASGFVDYEQYV.

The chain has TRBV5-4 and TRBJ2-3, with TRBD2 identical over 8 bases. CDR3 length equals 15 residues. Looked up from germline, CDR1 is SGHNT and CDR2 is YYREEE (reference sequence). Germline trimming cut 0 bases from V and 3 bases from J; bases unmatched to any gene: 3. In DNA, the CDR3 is TGTGCCAGCAGCTTGGCGGGGGGGCGTACAGATACGCAGTATTTT. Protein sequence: CASSLAGGRTDTQYF.

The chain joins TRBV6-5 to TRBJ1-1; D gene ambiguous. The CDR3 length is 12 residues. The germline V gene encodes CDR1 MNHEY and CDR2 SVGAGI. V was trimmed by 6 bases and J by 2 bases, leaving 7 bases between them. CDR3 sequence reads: CASRMGNTEAFF. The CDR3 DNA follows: TGTGCCAGCAGAATGGGTAACACTGAAGCTTTCTTT.

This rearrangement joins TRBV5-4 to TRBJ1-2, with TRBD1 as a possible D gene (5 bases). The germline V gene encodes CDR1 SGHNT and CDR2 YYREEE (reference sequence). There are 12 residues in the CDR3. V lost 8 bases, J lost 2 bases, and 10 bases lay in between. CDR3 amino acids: CASTGPNYGYTF. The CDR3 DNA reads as TGTGCCAGTACGGGACCGAACTATGGCTACACCTTC.

The CDR3 sequence: CASSSVDSTDTQYF. CDR3 in DNA: TGTGCCAGCAGCTCCGTGGACAGCACAGATACGCAGTATTTT. The gene calls are TRBV7-9 and TRBJ2-3, with D unclear. This CDR3 comprises 14 residues. Per the germline V gene, CDR1 is SEHNR and CDR2 is FQNEAQ (reference sequence). V dropped 4 bases and J dropped 0 bases, with 8 bases sitting between them.

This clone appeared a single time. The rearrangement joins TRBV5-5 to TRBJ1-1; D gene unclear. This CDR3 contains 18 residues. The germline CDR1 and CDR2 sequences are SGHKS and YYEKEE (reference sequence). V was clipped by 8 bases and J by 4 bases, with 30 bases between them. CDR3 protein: CASTGRETSTVVGTEAFF. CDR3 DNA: TGTGCCAGTACCGGGAGAGAAACTTCCACCGTCGTTGGCACTGAAGCTTTCTTT.